Each of the 18 T cell receptor beta chains below was sequenced from the same sample in a study of T cells expressing NK-cell markers (dated by TCRdb to 2020 to 2022). Receptor amplification or capture employed 5' RACE. TCRdb names Illumina HiSeq 2000 as the instrument used. After reprocessing by TCRdb, each CDR3 protein sequence is one entry, and no DNA is given. The table of this sample itemizes over 350,000 distinct CDR3 sequences. The ten largest clones add up to roughly 10% of the sample. Material: blood T cells: a sorted CD56 or NKG2C T cell subset, CD4+ or CD8+ T cells, or bulk PBMC T cells (not recorded which). These receptors all stem from a woman between 45 and 65 years old in good health. Donor details come from another sample of the same person, matched by shared clones.

The rearrangement links TRBV5-1 to TRBJ1-1; lacking DNA, the TRBD1 call made by TCRdb goes unchecked. Germline V gene data show CDR1 as SGHRS and CDR2 as YFSETQ. CDR3 size: 15 residues. The CDR3: CASSLGTGTRTEAFF.

The rearrangement joins TRBV5-1 to TRBJ1-4; TCRdb's assignment of TRBD1 cannot be checked, as there is no DNA. CDR3 length: 16 residues. Germline values: CDR1 SGHRS, CDR2 YFSETQ. CDR3 in amino acids: CASSLEGAIANEKLFF.

The rearrangement uses TRBV5-1 and TRBJ2-3; checking the TCRdb D call of TRBD1 is not possible without DNA. CDR1 SGHRS and CDR2 YFSETQ come from the germline V gene. CDR3 length: 17 amino acids. CDR3 sequence reads: CASSLATGAGERDTQYF.

The V gene is TRBV12-3 or TRBV12-4, the J gene TRBJ1-5. This CDR3 is built from 13 residues. This chain's CDR3 is CASSLASVGPQHF.

This rearrangement joins TRBV19 to TRBJ2-2. Germline lookup yields CDR1 LNHDA and CDR2 SQIVND (reference sequence). This CDR3 is built from 15 residues. CDR3 region: CASSMAITNTGELFF.

V is TRBV6-5 and J is TRBJ2-2; TCRdb returns TRBD1, unconfirmable since there is no DNA. Per the germline V gene, CDR1 is MNHEY and CDR2 is SVGAGI. CDR3 length: 14 amino acids. CDR3 region: CASREQGVTGELFF.

The gene calls are TRBV12-3 or TRBV12-4 and TRBJ2-1; the TCRdb D gene call, TRBD2, has no DNA to confirm it. The CDR3 has 13 amino acids. The CDR3: CASSPKREGRSFF.

V gene TRBV27 combines with J gene TRBJ1-1; the TCRdb call, TRBD1, lacks DNA for checking. The CDR3 sequence is 17 residues long. Germline V gives CDR1 MNHEY, CDR2 SMNVEV (reference sequence). The chain's CDR3 is CASSLSGRGSSSTEAFF.

The chain recombines TRBV7-4 with TRBJ1-5; TCRdb's D gene call, TRBD1, goes unchecked for lack of DNA. CDR3 length equals 16 residues. Germline V gene data show CDR1 as SGHVT and CDR2 as SQSDAQ. CDR3: CASSLIFPGSNQPQHF.

J is TRBJ1-2 and V is TRBV9. CDR1 and CDR2 (germline): SGDLS, YYNGEE. This CDR3 spans 14 amino acids. Here the CDR3 reads CASSVGELNYGYTF.

The V gene is TRBV4-1, the J gene TRBJ2-1; no DNA is available, so the TRBD2 call from TCRdb remains unchecked. CDR3 size: 17 residues. CDR1 is MGHRA, CDR2 YSYEKL, per germline. CDR3 sequence reads: CASSQDPPSAYYNEQFF.

The chain employs TRBV4-1 and TRBJ1-2; the D call of TRBD1 rests on TCRdb alone, since no DNA is present to check it. The CDR3 contains 12 residues. Germline V gene lookup returns CDR1 MGHRA and CDR2 YSYEKL. The CDR3 spells CATRDIVYGYTF.

The chain recombines TRBV5-6 with TRBJ2-2; TCRdb outputs TRBD1, but without DNA this stays unchecked. Per the germline V gene, CDR1 is SGHDT and CDR2 is YYEEEE. This CDR3 is built from 14 residues. This chain's CDR3 is CASSPDRGGGELFF.

The chain uses TRBV5-1 and TRBJ2-1; the TCRdb call, TRBD2, lacks DNA for checking. The CDR3 is 15 amino acids. Germline loops: CDR1 SGHRS, CDR2 YFSETQ. CDR3 in amino acids: CASSPTSGPHNEQFF.

The CDR3 loop is CASSRDLKQETQYF. The gene calls are TRBV3-1 and TRBJ2-5; without DNA, the TCRdb call of TRBD2 cannot be checked. Per the germline V gene, CDR1 is LGHDT and CDR2 is YNNKEL (reference sequence). The CDR3 is 14 residues long.

The chain carries TRBV27 and TRBJ2-1; checking the TCRdb D call of TRBD2 is not possible without DNA. Germline CDR1 and CDR2: MNHEY and SMNVEV (reference sequence). CDR3 length equals 13 residues. The CDR3: CASSGLWGNEQFF.

The rearrangement joins TRBV27 to TRBJ2-7; checking the TCRdb D call of TRBD1 is not possible without DNA. Germline V gives CDR1 MNHEY, CDR2 SMNVEV (reference sequence). This CDR3 contains 16 residues. The CDR3 spells CASSLSTGDFLYEQYF.

CDR3 loop: CSVEGKQGNKEKLFF. The rearrangement links TRBV29-1 to TRBJ1-4; TCRdb calls TRBD1, which cannot be checked without DNA. Per the germline V gene, CDR1 is SQVTM and CDR2 is ANQGSEA. This CDR3 has 15 amino acids.